What follows describes a single T cell receptor beta chain. Its antigen is currently unknown. V was shortened by 4 bases and J by 5 bases, with 11 bases between the two germline ends. The CDR3 consists of 13 residues. Per germline, CDR1 MGHRA and CDR2 YSYEKL. The data are from a study of cytomegalovirus exposure and HLA in healthy donors. Regarding the study as a whole: By a later analysis, the bulk of CMV-associated TCR beta chains appeared HLA-restricted. Per a later analysis, HLA-associated TCR beta chains showed more clonal expansion than other, equally common TCR beta chains.

Amplification used 60 Vbeta primers and 13 Jbeta primers. Clones were sequenced by immunoSEQ multiplex PCR, and TCRdb holds only the in-frame ones, with some missing. The sample consists of approximately 150,000 clones, 80% of them appearing once. Sequencing was performed on PBMCs. The TCR sequence derives from a man in his thirties or forties in good health and CMV-seropositive. V gene TRBV4-1 combines with J gene TRBJ2-5, with TRBD2 as a possible D gene (5 bases). The CDR3 nucleotides read TGCGCCAGCAGCCTCCAGAGGAGGGAGACCCAGTACTTC. Its translation: CASSLQRRETQYF.